This passage covers 29 T cell receptor beta chains from one sample sequenced in a study of blood T cell repertoires in COVID-19. Profiling relied on immunoSEQ multiplex PCR, and the TCRdb table lists in-frame clones only, not all of them. The table lists about 270,000 clones, 70% to 90% of them singletons. The specimen was peripheral blood. All receptors derive from a woman between 50 and 59 years old with acute or convalescent COVID-19.

The CDR3 loop reads CASSSPGTGNYGYTF. For the CDR3, the DNA is TGTGCCAGTAGTAGTCCCGGGACAGGGAACTATGGCTACACCTTC. The chain employs TRBV19 and TRBJ1-2; TRBD1 agrees at 9 bases. Germline lookup yields CDR1 LNHDA and CDR2 SQIVND (reference sequence). The V and J ends lost 4 bases and 2 bases, in that order; junction bases with no gene match: 5. CDR3 size: 15 residues. The complete variable domain, with remaining parts taken from reference TRBV19 and TRBJ1-2, reads DGGITQSPKYLFRKEGQNVTLSCEQNLNHDAMYWYRQDPGQGLRLIYYSQIVNDFQKGDIAEGYSVSREKKESFPLTVTSAQKNPTAFYLCASSSPGTGNYGYTFGSGTRLTVV.

The rearrangement joins TRBV4-3 to TRBJ2-2, with D uncertain. Germline CDR1 and CDR2: LGHNA and YSLEER. V was cut by 0 bases and J by 3 bases, with 14 bases left in between. This CDR3 contains 17 residues. The CDR3 DNA reads as TGCGCCAGCAGCCAAGATGTAGAGCGATACTACACCGGGGAGCTGTTTTTT. Protein product: CASSQDVERYYTGELFF.

This chain joins TRBV28 and TRBJ1-2, with D unclear. The V gene lost 2 bases and the J gene lost 5 bases, with 9 bases spanning the gap. This CDR3 spans 13 amino acids. From germline, CDR1 is MDHEN and CDR2 SYDVKM. CDR3 protein: CASSLGHPYGYTF. CDR3 sequence (DNA): TGTGCCAGCAGTTTAGGGCACCCGTATGGCTACACCTTC.

V and J are TRBV27 and TRBJ2-3; the match to TRBD1 covers 8 bases. The J segment lost 4 bases and the V segment lost 5 bases, leaving 11 bases of the junction unmatched. The length of the CDR3 is 16 residues. Germline values: CDR1 MNHEY, CDR2 SMNVEV (reference sequence). The DNA of the CDR3 is TGTGCCAGCAGTACCAACAGGGGGATCAAAGCAGATACGCAGTATTTT. Its protein product is CASSTNRGIKADTQYF.

This chain joins TRBV9 and TRBJ2-7; a possible D gene is TRBD1 (6 bases). Germline CDR1 SGDLS, CDR2 YYNGEE. Deletions cut 0 bases from V and 4 bases from J, with 11 bases between. The CDR3 consists of 14 residues. The CDR3 coding sequence is TGTGCCAGCAGCGTAGAGGGGGTAGGGTACGAGCAGTACTTC. Translation: CASSVEGVGYEQYF.

With respect to this clone: Compared with germline, one end of the junction differs, possibly owing to a read error. The chain is built from TRBV7-7 and TRBJ1-2; 8 nucleotides match TRBD1. Germline CDR1 reads SSHAT; CDR2 reads FNYEAQ (reference sequence). The CDR3 loop spans 13 amino acids. The CDR3 here is CASSPTGAGSYTF. The CDR3 DNA is TGTGCTAGCAGCCCGACAGGGGCTGGAAGCTACACCTTC.

V gene TRBV9 combines with J gene TRBJ1-1, with 7 bases lining up with TRBD1. The CDR3 is 14 amino acids. Germline V lookup: CDR1 SGDLS, CDR2 YYNGEE. The V gene end was trimmed by 4 bases and the J gene end by 6 bases; junction bases not matched to a gene: 9. CDR3 sequence reads: CASSQGGAGAEAFF. DNA for the CDR3: TGTGCCAGCAGCCAGGGGGGCGCGGGCGCTGAAGCTTTCTTT.

The chain couples TRBV11-2 to TRBJ1-2; 8 bases map to TRBD1. The germline CDR1 and CDR2 sequences are SGHAT and FQNNGV. J gave up 6 bases and V 2 bases, and 8 bases lay outside the gene matches. CDR3 size: 15 residues. The CDR3 protein is CASSLWSGGGNGYTF. CDR3 in DNA: TGTGCCAGCAGCTTATGGTCAGGGGGCGGCAATGGCTACACCTTC.

V usage is TRBV6-2 or TRBV6-3 and J usage is TRBJ2-7; TRBD2 matches at 11 bases. This CDR3 comprises 16 residues. Trimming removed 2 bases from V and 4 bases from J; junction bases left unmatched: 7. The V gene's germline CDR1 is MNHEY and CDR2 SVGEGT. In DNA, the CDR3 is TGTGCCAGCAGTTACGCTAGCGGGAGGACTCCTTACGAGCAGTACTTC. This gives the protein CASSYASGRTPYEQYF.

V is TRBV6-2 or TRBV6-3 and J is TRBJ1-5; D remains unclear. Germline V gene data show CDR1 as MNHEY and CDR2 as SVGEGT. Trimming left V 2 bases short and J 6 bases short, with 14 bases between. The CDR3 length is 15 residues. As DNA, the CDR3 is TGTGCCAGCAGTTACGGAGTCGTGGGTGGTCAGCCCCAGCATTTT. The encoded protein is CASSYGVVGGQPQHF.

This clone was seen only once. The chain is built from TRBV10-3 and TRBJ2-5; 13 bases are a match to TRBD2. The germline V gene encodes CDR1 ENHRY and CDR2 SYGVKD. J lost 2 bases, V lost 5 bases, and 2 bases had no gene match. The CDR3 consists of 15 residues. The CDR3, as DNA: TGTGCCATCAGTATGGGACTAGCGGGACAAGAGACCCAGTACTTC. Its translation is CAISMGLAGQETQYF.

DNA for the CDR3: TGCGCCAGCAGCCACGGGGGGGGCTCCTACGAGCAGTACTTC. Amino acid sequence: CASSHGGGSYEQYF. J is TRBJ2-7 and V is TRBV4-3, with 8 nucleotides matching TRBD2. Germline assignment: CDR1 LGHNA and CDR2 YSLEER. V lost 3 bases to trimming and J lost 0 bases; unmatched junction nucleotides: 1. CDR3 size: 14 residues.

The rearrangement uses TRBV6-6 and TRBJ2-3; 8 bases fit TRBD1. After removal of 6 bases from V and 0 bases from J, the junction contained 5 bases not matched to a gene. Per the germline V gene, CDR1 is MNHNY and CDR2 is SVGAGI (reference sequence). The CDR3 has 15 residues. The CDR3 region has the DNA TGTGCCAGCAGCGCTGCAGGGGGCAGCACAGATACGCAGTATTTT. Its translation: CASSAAGGSTDTQYF.

This sequence joins TRBV10-3 and TRBJ2-7, with TRBD2 identical over 9 bases. The CDR3 has 14 residues. Germline values: CDR1 ENHRY, CDR2 SYGVKD. Trimming cost V 3 bases and J 2 bases; bases outside gene matches: 2. CDR3 DNA: TGTGCCATCAGTGACCCTAGCGGGACCTACGAGCAGTACTTC. Translated, it gives CAISDPSGTYEQYF.

This rearrangement joins TRBV11-2 to TRBJ1-2; 8 bases are a match to TRBD1. This CDR3 comprises 15 residues. The junction had 7 bases not matched to a gene; V was cut back by 3 bases and J by 4 bases. The V gene's germline CDR1 is SGHAT and CDR2 FQNNGV. The CDR3 sequence is CASSFQDRELYGYTF. As DNA, the CDR3 is TGTGCCAGCAGCTTTCAGGACAGGGAACTCTATGGCTACACCTTC. The full variable domain, its missing parts supplied by reference TRBV11-2 and TRBJ1-2, is EAGVAQSPRYKIIEKRQSVAFWCNPISGHATLYWYQQILGQGPKLLIQFQNNGVVDDSQLPKDRFSAERLKGVDSTLKIQPAKLEDSAVYLCASSFQDRELYGYTFGSGTRLTVV.

The chain employs TRBV4-2 and TRBJ2-2; D ambiguous. V was cut by 5 bases and J by 4 bases, with 11 bases left in between. The germline CDR1 and CDR2 sequences are LGHNA and YNFKEQ. The CDR3 length is 14 residues. The CDR3: CASSAQSGTGELFF. The CDR3 DNA is TGTGCCAGCAGCGCTCAGTCGGGCACCGGGGAGCTGTTTTTT.

The CDR3 spells CASSERDSSYGYTF. The CDR3 bases are TGTGCCAGCAGTGAAAGAGACAGCTCCTATGGCTACACCTTC. The chain has TRBV6-1 and TRBJ1-2; D is perhaps TRBD1 (5 bases). Trimming cost V 2 bases and J 4 bases, with 11 bases left between them. The length of the CDR3 is 14 residues. Germline values: CDR1 MNHNS, CDR2 SASEGT.

The rearrangement joins TRBV5-4 to TRBJ2-1; no reliable D call. Trimming removed 4 bases at V and 5 bases at J, with 13 bases between. The germline V gene has CDR1 SGHNT and CDR2 YYREEE (reference sequence). The CDR3 sequence is 14 residues long. The CDR3 DNA reads TGTGCCAGCAGCCAACGTAGAGTTAACAATGAGCAGTTCTTC. Translation: CASSQRRVNNEQFF.

The chain uses TRBV12-3 or TRBV12-4 and TRBJ2-5; 7 nucleotides match TRBD2. V dropped 6 bases and J dropped 5; count of bases not matched to a gene: 6. The CDR3 is 13 residues long. The CDR3 here is CASSTGRQETQYF. DNA of the CDR3: TGTGCCAGCAGCACCGGGAGGCAGGAGACCCAGTACTTC.

This chain uses TRBV2 with TRBJ1-4; TRBD1 aligns across 8 bases. The CDR3 has 14 amino acids. Germline V CDR1 and CDR2: SNHLY, FYNNEI. Trimming at V came to 3 bases and at J to 6 bases, leaving 3 bases not matched to a gene. CDR3: CASSEDRVDEKLFF. The CDR3 bases are TGTGCCAGCAGTGAGGACAGGGTTGATGAAAAACTGTTTTTT.

This clone was seen a single time. This chain connects TRBV9 to TRBJ2-2; unclear D gene. There are 14 residues in the CDR3. V lost 1 base and J 7 bases, leaving 11 bases between the germline ends. In germline, CDR1 is SGDLS, CDR2 YYNGEE. Written as DNA, the CDR3 is TGTGCCAGCAGCGTATATAGTTTTGACGGGGAGCTGTTTTTT. Amino acid sequence: CASSVYSFDGELFF.

V usage is TRBV4-2 and J usage is TRBJ2-2; D is unresolved. From germline, CDR1 is LGHNA and CDR2 YNFKEQ. The CDR3 is made up of 13 amino acids. Trimming shortened V by 0 bases and J by 6 bases, and 5 bases separated the two germline ends. In DNA form, the CDR3 reads TGTGCCAGCAGCCAAGATTTATCCGGGGAGCTGTTTTTT. Translation: CASSQDLSGELFF.

The V call is TRBV29-1, the J call TRBJ2-2; D not resolved. The CDR3 runs to 13 residues. Trimming cost V 6 bases and J 1 base, with 9 bases left between them. Germline loops: CDR1 SQVTM, CDR2 ANQGSEA. This CDR3 is CSVVHVNTGELFF. The CDR3 bases are TGCAGCGTAGTACACGTGAACACCGGGGAGCTGTTTTTT.

This clone was found a few times. This same CDR3 is encoded by further DNA sequences in the sample. This chain joins TRBV6-5 and TRBJ2-7; 13 bases agree with TRBD2. J was trimmed by 3 bases and V by 6 bases; bases with no gene match: 2. CDR1 and CDR2 (germline): MNHEY, SVGAGI. The CDR3 spans 14 residues. The CDR3 coding sequence is TGTGCCAGCAGGCGGACTAGCGGGAGCTACGAGCAGTACTTC. Residues: CASRRTSGSYEQYF.

This clone was found once. The chain uses TRBV6-5 and TRBJ2-7; 11 nucleotides match TRBD2. This CDR3 is built from 15 residues. Germline CDR1 MNHEY, CDR2 SVGAGI. The V gene end was trimmed by 5 bases and the J gene end by 3 bases; junction bases not matched to a gene: 6. The CDR3: CASSIGTSGLYEQYF. CDR3 bases: TGTGCCAGCAGTATAGGGACTAGCGGACTCTACGAGCAGTACTTC.

The chain joins TRBV7-8 to TRBJ2-7; 7 bases map to TRBD2. Losses at the gene ends were 5 bases for V and 1 base for J; bases not matched to a gene: 14. The CDR3 contains 17 residues. In germline, CDR1 is SGHVS, CDR2 FQNEAQ. The CDR3 nucleotides are TGTGCCAGCAGCCCAGAATGGCCCGGAGCGGGATCCTACGAGCAGTACTTC. Its translation is CASSPEWPGAGSYEQYF.

This clone was detected only a few times. The chain joins TRBV3-1 (or the pseudogene TRBV3-2) to TRBJ2-7; D unclear. V was cut by 0 bases and J by 3 bases, with 9 bases left in between. The germline V gene encodes CDR1 LGHDT and CDR2 YNNKEL (reference sequence). This CDR3 has 14 residues. The CDR3 DNA reads TGTGCCAGCAGCCAAGAGCGAGTTTACTACGAGCAGTACTTC. This codes for CASSQERVYYEQYF.

The chain employs TRBV5-1 and TRBJ2-1; D unclear. Trimming removed 4 bases from V and 0 bases from J, with 14 bases in between. This CDR3 has 16 residues. CDR1 SGHRS and CDR2 YFSETQ come from the germline V gene. The CDR3 here is CASSMLPESSYNEQFF. The CDR3 DNA is TGCGCCAGCAGCATGCTCCCGGAGAGCTCCTACAATGAGCAGTTCTTC.

The rearrangement joins TRBV2 to TRBJ2-3; D might be TRBD1 (6 bases). Trimming cost V 1 base and J 1 base, with 9 bases left between them. The CDR3 spans 15 residues. Germline lookup yields CDR1 SNHLY and CDR2 FYNNEI. CDR3 in amino acids: CASSEEGVGTDTQYF. The CDR3 DNA sequence: TGTGCCAGCAGTGAAGAGGGGGTTGGCACAGATACGCAGTATTTT.